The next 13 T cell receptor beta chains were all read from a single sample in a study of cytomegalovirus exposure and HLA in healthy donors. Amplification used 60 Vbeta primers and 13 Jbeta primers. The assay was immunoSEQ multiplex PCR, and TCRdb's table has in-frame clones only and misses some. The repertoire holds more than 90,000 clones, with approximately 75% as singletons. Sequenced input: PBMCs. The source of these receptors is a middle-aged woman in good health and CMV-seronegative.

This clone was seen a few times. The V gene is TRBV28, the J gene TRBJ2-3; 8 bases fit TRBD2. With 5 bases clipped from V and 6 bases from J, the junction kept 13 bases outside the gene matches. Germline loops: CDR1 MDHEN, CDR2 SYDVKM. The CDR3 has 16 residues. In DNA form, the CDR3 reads TGTGCCAGCAGTCCCCCCGGGGTAGCGGGGCCGGATACGCAGTATTTT. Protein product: CASSPPGVAGPDTQYF. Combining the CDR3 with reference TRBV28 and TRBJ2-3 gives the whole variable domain DVKVTQSSRYLVKRTGEKVFLECVQDMDHENMFWYRQDPGLGLRLIYFSYDVKMKEKGDIPEGYSVSREKKERFSLILESASTNQTSMYLCASSPPGVAGPDTQYFGPGTRLTVL.

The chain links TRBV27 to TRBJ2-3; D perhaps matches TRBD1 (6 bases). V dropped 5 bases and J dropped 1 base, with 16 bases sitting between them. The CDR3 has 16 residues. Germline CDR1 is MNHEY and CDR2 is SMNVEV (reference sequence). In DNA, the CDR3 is TGTGCCAGCAGTCCTCCCCCAGGGGATGGCACAGATACGCAGTATTTT. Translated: CASSPPPGDGTDTQYF.

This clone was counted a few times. The CDR3, as DNA: TGTGCCTGGAGTGGGTTCCGGGAGGGTGGCTACACCTTC. This gives the protein CAWSGFREGGYTF. The J gene is TRBJ1-2, the V gene TRBV30, with D uncertain. Deletions cut 1 base from V and 7 bases from J, with 13 bases between. CDR3 length equals 13 residues. CDR1 is GTSNPN and CDR2 is SVGIG in the germline V gene (reference sequence).

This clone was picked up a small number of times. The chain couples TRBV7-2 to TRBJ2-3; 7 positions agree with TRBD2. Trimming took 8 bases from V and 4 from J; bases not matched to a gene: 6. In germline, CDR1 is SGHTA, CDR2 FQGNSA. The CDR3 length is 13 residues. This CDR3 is CASGGGSPDTQYF. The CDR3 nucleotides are TGTGCCAGCGGCGGGGGATCCCCAGATACGCAGTATTTT.

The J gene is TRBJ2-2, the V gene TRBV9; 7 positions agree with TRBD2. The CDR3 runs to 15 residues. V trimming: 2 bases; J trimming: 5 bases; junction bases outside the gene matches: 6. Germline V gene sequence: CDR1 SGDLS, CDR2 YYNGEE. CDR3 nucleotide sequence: TGTGCCAGCAGCGTTGCAGGGCGGGAGACCGGGGAGCTGTTTTTT. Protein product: CASSVAGRETGELFF.

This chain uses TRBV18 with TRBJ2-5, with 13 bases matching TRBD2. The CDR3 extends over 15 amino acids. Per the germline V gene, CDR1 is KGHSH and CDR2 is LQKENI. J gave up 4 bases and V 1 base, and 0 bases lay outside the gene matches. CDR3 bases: TGTGCCAGCTCACCACGGACTAGCGGGGGAGAGACCCAGTACTTC. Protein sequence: CASSPRTSGGETQYF.

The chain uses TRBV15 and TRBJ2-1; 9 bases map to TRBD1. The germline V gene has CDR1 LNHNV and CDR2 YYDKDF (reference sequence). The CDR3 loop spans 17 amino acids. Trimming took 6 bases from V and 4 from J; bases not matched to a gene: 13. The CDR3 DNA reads TGTGCCACCAGTAGACGTACCGGGACAGGGAAATACAATGAGCAGTTCTTC. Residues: CATSRRTGTGKYNEQFF.

CDR3 sequence: CASSLVGGPVEQYF. As DNA, the CDR3 is TGTGCCAGCAGCTTAGTGGGTGGGCCAGTCGAGCAGTACTTC. The rearrangement links TRBV7-9 to TRBJ2-7; no firm D call. V shed 1 base and J shed 6 bases, with 13 bases lying between them. This CDR3 is 14 amino acids long. CDR1 and CDR2 from the germline V gene are SEHNR and FQNEAQ (reference sequence).

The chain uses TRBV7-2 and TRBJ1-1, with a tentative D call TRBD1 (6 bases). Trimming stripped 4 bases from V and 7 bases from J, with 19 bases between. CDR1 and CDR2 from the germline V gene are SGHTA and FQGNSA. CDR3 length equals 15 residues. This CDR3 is CASSSDGATDSEAFF. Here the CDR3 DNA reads TGTGCCAGCAGCTCCGACGGGGCCACGGACAGTGAAGCTTTCTTT.

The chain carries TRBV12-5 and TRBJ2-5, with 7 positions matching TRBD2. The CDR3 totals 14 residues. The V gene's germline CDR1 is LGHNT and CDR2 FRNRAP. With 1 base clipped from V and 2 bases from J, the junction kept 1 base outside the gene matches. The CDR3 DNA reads TGTGCTAGTGGTTTGGGCGGGGGTCAAGAGACCCAGTACTTC. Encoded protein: CASGLGGGQETQYF.

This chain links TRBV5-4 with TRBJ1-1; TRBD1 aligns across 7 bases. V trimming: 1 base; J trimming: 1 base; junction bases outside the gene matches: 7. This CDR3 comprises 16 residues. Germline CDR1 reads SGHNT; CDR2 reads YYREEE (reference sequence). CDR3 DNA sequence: TGTGCCAGCAGCTTGCAGTCAGGGGGTTCGAACACTGAAGCTTTCTTT. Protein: CASSLQSGGSNTEAFF.

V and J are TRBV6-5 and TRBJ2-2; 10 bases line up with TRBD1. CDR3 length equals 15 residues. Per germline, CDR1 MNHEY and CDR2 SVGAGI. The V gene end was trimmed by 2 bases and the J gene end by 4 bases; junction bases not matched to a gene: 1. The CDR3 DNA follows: TGTGCCAGCAGTTACGGACAGGGGGGCACCGGGGAGCTGTTTTTT. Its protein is CASSYGQGGTGELFF.

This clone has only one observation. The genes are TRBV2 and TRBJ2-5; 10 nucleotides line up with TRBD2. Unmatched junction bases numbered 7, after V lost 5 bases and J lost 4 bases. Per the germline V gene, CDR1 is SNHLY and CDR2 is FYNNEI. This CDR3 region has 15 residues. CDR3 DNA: TGTGCCAGCAGTCTCCGGACTAGCGGTTTAGAGACCCAGTACTTC. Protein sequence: CASSLRTSGLETQYF.